Listed here are 20 T cell receptor beta chains from one sample, sequenced in a study of metastatic and nonmetastatic thyroid tumors. Using MiXCR, TCRdb re-called clones from the PCR reads. The table lists 20,000 to 25,000 clones, 15% to 20% of them singletons, with about 25% in the top ten. No patient had received any treatment before thyroid surgery. Specimen: blood. Receptors originate from a female donor with papillary thyroid cancer or a benign thyroid nodule (not recorded which). Some clones in this sample may be carry-over from other donors' samples.

This clone was seen at least ten times. The chain combines TRBV9 with TRBJ2-4; 8 bases are shared with TRBD1. Germline loops: CDR1 SGDLS, CDR2 YYNGEE. The CDR3 is 12 amino acids. V lost 3 bases and J lost 10; bases outside the gene matches: 3. In DNA, the CDR3 is TGTGCCAGCAGCGGACAGGGGTCTATTCAGTACTTC. Translated, it gives CASSGQGSIQYF. Full variable domain (rest looked up from reference TRBV9 and TRBJ2-4): DSGVTQTPKHLITATGQRVTLRCSPRSGDLSVYWYQQSLDQGLQFLIQYYNGEERAKGNILERFSAQQFPDLHSELNLSSLELGDSALYFCASSGQGSIQYFGAGTRLSVL.

This clone was seen at least ten times. The chain recombines TRBV14 with TRBJ1-1; D uncertain. Germline V CDR1 and CDR2: SGHDN, FVKESK. Trimming took off 3 bases at V and 1 base at J, with 15 bases between the two ends. This CDR3 comprises 16 residues. The CDR3 DNA sequence: TGTGCCAGCAGCCACGGAATTCTTGTCACGAACACTGAAGCTTTCTTT. This gives the protein CASSHGILVTNTEAFF.

The chain carries TRBV30 and TRBJ2-6, with TRBD1 matching 11 bases. Germline V gene data show CDR1 as GTSNPN and CDR2 as SVGIG (reference sequence). This CDR3 contains 15 residues. V was pared by 8 bases and J by 0 bases, with 3 bases of the junction left unmatched. CDR3 DNA sequence: TGTGCCAGAGGGACAGGGGGCTCTGGGGCCAACGTCCTGACTTTC. It is translated as CARGTGGSGANVLTF.

This clone was picked up many times. The germline gene is not matched at one end of the junction; a read error may be the cause. In the same sample, other DNA sequences code for this CDR3. The V and J genes are TRBV20-1 and TRBJ1-1, with D maybe TRBD1 (6 bases). The germline V gene has CDR1 DFQATT and CDR2 SNEGSKA (reference sequence). The CDR3 runs to 15 residues. The CDR3 DNA sequence: TGCAGTGCTATCTCCTCCGGGGGCGATGTCACTGAAGCTTTCTTC. Translated, it gives CSAISSGGDVTEAFF.

This clone was seen many times. The chain links TRBV6-1 to TRBJ1-2; tentatively, D is TRBD1 (5 bases). V lost 5 bases and J lost 2, with 6 bases in between. The CDR3 spans 12 residues. Per germline, CDR1 MNHNS and CDR2 SASEGT. The CDR3 sequence is CASSQGNYGYTF. CDR3 sequence (DNA): TGTGCCAGCAGTCAGGGAAACTATGGCTACACCTTC.

V and J are TRBV6-2 or TRBV6-3 and TRBJ2-7; D is ambiguous. Trimming cost V 0 bases and J 7 bases, with 10 bases left between them. Germline V gene lookup returns CDR1 MNHEY and CDR2 SVGEGT. This CDR3 region has 13 residues. The CDR3 DNA sequence: TGTGCCAGCAGTTACTCGAACGGAGAGGAGCAGTACTTC. Translating gives CASSYSNGEEQYF.

With respect to this clone: The junction differs from germline at one of its ends, possibly a read error. The V call is TRBV6-1, the J call TRBJ1-6; no clear D. CDR3 length: 13 amino acids. Germline V gives CDR1 MNHNS, CDR2 SASEGT. This CDR3 reads CASRKGCNSPLRF. The CDR3 DNA is TGTGCCAGCAGGAAAGGGTGTAATTCACCCCTCCGCTTT.

The sample holds one count of this clone. The chain joins TRBV5-1 to TRBJ2-2; D is uncertain. Germline V gene sequence: CDR1 SGHRS, CDR2 YFSETQ. The CDR3 runs 15 residues. V was clipped by 0 bases and J by 3 bases, with 9 bases between them. The CDR3 region has the DNA TGCGCCAGCAGCTTGGAGTGGGCTGACACCGGGGAGCTGTTTTTT. It codes for CASSLEWADTGELFF.

Ten or more counts support this clone. The CDR3 region has the DNA TGTGCCAGCAGCCCCGGGACAGGGACCCCCTACGAGCAGTACTTC. Its translation is CASSPGTGTPYEQYF. The J gene is TRBJ2-7, the V gene TRBV27; TRBD1 matches 9 bases. The CDR3 is 15 residues long. V was pared by 6 bases and J by 2 bases, with 8 bases of the junction left unmatched. CDR1 and CDR2 from the germline V gene are MNHEY and SMNVEV (reference sequence).

The chain uses TRBV7-6 and TRBJ2-1; 13 nucleotides align to TRBD2. V was pared by 6 bases and J by 7 bases, with 6 bases of the junction left unmatched. CDR3 length equals 15 residues. Germline V lookup: CDR1 SGHVS, CDR2 FNYEAQ. Here the CDR3 DNA reads TGTGCCAGCAGTTTACTAGCGGGAGGGCCTAATGAGCAGTTCTTC. Translating it yields CASSLLAGGPNEQFF. Variable domain in full (rest from reference TRBV7-6 and TRBJ2-1): GAGVSQSPRYKVTKRGQDVALRCDPISGHVSLYWYRQALGQGPEFLTYFNYEAQQDKSGLPNDRFSAERPEGSISTLTIQRTEQRDSAMYRCASSLLAGGPNEQFFGPGTRLTVL.

With respect to this clone: A much larger clone lies a single base off, so this may be a read error. This chain uses TRBV18 with TRBJ2-1; D not certain. The CDR3 has 13 amino acids. Per germline, CDR1 KGHSH and CDR2 LQKENI. This chain's CDR3 is CASSPPIMNGQFF. The DNA for the CDR3 is TGTGCCAGCTCACCACCCATTATGAATGGGCAGTTCTTC.

This clone was picked up many times. J is TRBJ2-2 and V is TRBV20-1; D uncertain. Trimming left V 6 bases short and J 4 bases short, with 15 bases between. Per germline, CDR1 DFQATT and CDR2 SNEGSKA (reference sequence). The CDR3 extends over 14 amino acids. Here the CDR3 DNA reads TGCAGTGCCCCCCCCGCGCATTCCACCGGGGAGCTGTTTTTT. This sequence encodes CSAPPAHSTGELFF.

This clone was seen many times. This chain connects TRBV18 to TRBJ2-6, with 7 bases fitting TRBD1. This CDR3 is 19 amino acids long. Trimming took 6 bases from V and 0 from J; bases not matched to a gene: 14. CDR1 and CDR2 from the germline V gene are KGHSH and LQKENI. CDR3 sequence (DNA): TGTGCCAGCTCGCCGACAGGGCCCTTTACTTTCTCTGGGGCCAACGTCCTGACTTTC. The encoded protein is CASSPTGPFTFSGANVLTF.

This clone has ten or more counts. Different DNA sequences within this sample yield the same CDR3. The V gene is TRBV3-1, the J gene TRBJ2-7; no clear D. This CDR3 contains 14 residues. V was trimmed by 6 bases and J by 5 bases, leaving 17 bases between them. Looked up from germline, CDR1 is LGHDT and CDR2 is YNNKEL (reference sequence). The CDR3 here is CASRLWDSEDEQYF. For the CDR3, the DNA is TGTGCCAGCAGACTATGGGATTCTGAGGACGAGCAGTACTTC.

This clone was recorded at least ten times. The V and J genes are TRBV6-5 and TRBJ2-7; 9 nucleotides line up with TRBD2. In germline, CDR1 is MNHEY, CDR2 SVGAGI. The trim removed 2 bases at V and 2 bases at J, leaving 4 bases unmatched. The length of the CDR3 is 15 residues. The CDR3: CASSYELAGPYEQYF. The CDR3 coding sequence is TGTGCCAGCAGTTACGAGCTAGCGGGACCCTACGAGCAGTACTTC.

The chain's CDR3 is CSARGTGGSNTEAFF. CDR3 coding DNA: TGCAGTGCTAGGGGGACAGGGGGTAGCAACACTGAAGCTTTCTTT. This sequence joins TRBV20-1 and TRBJ1-1; 11 bases align to TRBD1. J gave up 2 bases and V 3 bases, and 5 bases lay outside the gene matches. The germline gives CDR1 DFQATT, CDR2 SNEGSKA (reference sequence). This CDR3 contains 15 residues.

This clone counts as medium-sized. This sequence joins TRBV12-3 or TRBV12-4 and TRBJ1-2; D may be TRBD1 (5 bases). The CDR3 has 15 residues. The V end was cut by 6 bases, the J end by 8 bases, with 22 bases between. The CDR3 region is CASSPTQGVYGGYTF. The CDR3 DNA follows: TGTGCCAGCAGCCCGACTCAAGGGGTATATGGAGGCTACACCTTC.

This clone occurred many times. The V and J genes are TRBV11-3 and TRBJ2-7; no definite D call. CDR3 length equals 17 residues. Trimming shortened V by 1 base and J by 6 bases, and 22 bases separated the two germline ends. CDR1 is SGHNT and CDR2 is YENEEA in the germline V gene. The CDR3 sequence is CASSLGVGRSGMSEQYF. The CDR3 DNA reads TGTGCCAGCAGCTTAGGTGTAGGACGCTCGGGCATGTCCGAGCAGTACTTC.

By share, this clone counts as medium-sized (0.01 to 0.1%). This chain links TRBV6-1 with TRBJ2-7; weak D call: TRBD1 (8 bases). Trimming pared 5 bases from V and 3 bases from J, leaving 14 bases between. The CDR3 sequence is 14 residues long. Germline CDR1 and CDR2: MNHNS and SASEGT. DNA for the CDR3: TGTGCCAGCAGTCGTCACAGGGGGGGCTACGAGCAGTACTTC. Amino acid sequence: CASSRHRGGYEQYF.

This clone was seen many times. The V call is TRBV7-6, the J call TRBJ2-7, with TRBD1 as a possible D gene (6 bases). The germline V gene encodes CDR1 SGHVS and CDR2 FNYEAQ. Trimming took 5 bases from V and 2 from J, leaving 16 bases between them. This CDR3 is 15 amino acids long. CDR3 protein: CASSRYRDPTYEQYF. CDR3 in DNA: TGTGCCAGCAGCCGATACAGGGACCCAACCTACGAGCAGTACTTC.